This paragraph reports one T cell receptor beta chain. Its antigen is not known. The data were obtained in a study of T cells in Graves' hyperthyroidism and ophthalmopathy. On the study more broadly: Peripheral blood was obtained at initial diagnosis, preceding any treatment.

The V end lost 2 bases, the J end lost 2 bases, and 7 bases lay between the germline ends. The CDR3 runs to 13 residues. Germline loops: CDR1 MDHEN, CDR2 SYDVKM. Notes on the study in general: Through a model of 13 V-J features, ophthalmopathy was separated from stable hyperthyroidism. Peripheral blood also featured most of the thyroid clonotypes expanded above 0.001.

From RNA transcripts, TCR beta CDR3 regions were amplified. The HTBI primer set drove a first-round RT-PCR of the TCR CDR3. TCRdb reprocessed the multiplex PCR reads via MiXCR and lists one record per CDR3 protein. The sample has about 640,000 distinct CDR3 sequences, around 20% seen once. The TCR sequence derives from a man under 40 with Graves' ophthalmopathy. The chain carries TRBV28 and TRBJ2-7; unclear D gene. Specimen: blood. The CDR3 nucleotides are TGTGCCAGCAGTTTAATGGGAACCTACGAGCAGTACTTC. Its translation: CASSLMGTYEQYF.